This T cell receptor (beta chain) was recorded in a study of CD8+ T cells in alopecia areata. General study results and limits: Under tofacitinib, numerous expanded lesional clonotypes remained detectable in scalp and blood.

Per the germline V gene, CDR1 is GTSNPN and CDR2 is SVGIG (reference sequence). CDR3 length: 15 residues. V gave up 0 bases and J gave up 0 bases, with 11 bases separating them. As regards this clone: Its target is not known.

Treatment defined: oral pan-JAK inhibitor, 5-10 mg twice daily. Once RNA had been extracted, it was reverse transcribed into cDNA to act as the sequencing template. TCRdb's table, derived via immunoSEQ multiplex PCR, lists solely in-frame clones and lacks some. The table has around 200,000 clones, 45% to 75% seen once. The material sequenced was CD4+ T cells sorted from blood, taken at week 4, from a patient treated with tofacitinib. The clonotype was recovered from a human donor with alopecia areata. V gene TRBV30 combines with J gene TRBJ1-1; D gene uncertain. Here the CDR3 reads CAWSVRGYVNTEAFF. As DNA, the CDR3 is TGTGCCTGGAGTGTACGGGGATACGTGAACACTGAAGCTTTCTTT.